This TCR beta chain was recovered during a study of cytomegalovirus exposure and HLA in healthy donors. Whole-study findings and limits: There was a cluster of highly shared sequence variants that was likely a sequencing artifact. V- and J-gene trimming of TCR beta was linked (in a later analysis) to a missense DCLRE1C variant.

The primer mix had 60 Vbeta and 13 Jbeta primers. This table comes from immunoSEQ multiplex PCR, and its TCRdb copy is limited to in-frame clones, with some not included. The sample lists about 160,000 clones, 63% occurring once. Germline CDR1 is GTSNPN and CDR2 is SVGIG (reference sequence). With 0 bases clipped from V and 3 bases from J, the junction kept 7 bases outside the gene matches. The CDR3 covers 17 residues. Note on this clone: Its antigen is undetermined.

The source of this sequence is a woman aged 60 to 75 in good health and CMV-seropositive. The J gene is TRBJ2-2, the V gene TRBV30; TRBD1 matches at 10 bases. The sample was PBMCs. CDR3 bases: TGTGCCTGGAGTGTACCATCCGGGACAGGGGACACCGGGGAGCTGTTTTTT. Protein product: CAWSVPSGTGDTGELFF. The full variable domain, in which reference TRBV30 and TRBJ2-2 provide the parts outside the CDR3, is SQTIHQWPATLVQPVGSPLSLECTVEGTSNPNLYWYRQAAGRGLQLLFYSVGIGQISSEVPQNLSASRPQDRQFILSSKKLLLSDSGFYLCAWSVPSGTGDTGELFFGEGSRLTVL.